One sample yielded the 3 T cell receptor beta chains listed below, sequenced in a study of shared clonotypes between healthy human individuals. Using immunoSEQ multiplex PCR, the repertoire was profiled, and TCRdb retains in-frame clones only, with some absent. The sample consists of some 690,000 clones, 90% of them appearing once. Input material: memory CD8+ T cells from PBMCs. Documented subset: CD45RO+ cells pooled with CCR7-negative TemRA cells. These receptors all stem from a man between 18 and 35 years old in good health. Some clones in this sample may be carry-over from other donors' samples.

The chain combines TRBV29-1 with TRBJ2-7; D might be TRBD1 or TRBD2, each matching 5 bases. Germline V CDR1 and CDR2: SQVTM, ANQGSEA. The CDR3 spans 13 residues. Trimming took off 6 bases at V and 3 bases at J, with 15 bases between the two ends. In DNA, the CDR3 is TGCAGCGTGATAACGGGACCCGACTACGAGCAGTACTTC. This gives the protein CSVITGPDYEQYF.

This clone showed up just a few times. Other DNA sequences in the same sample also yield this CDR3. V gene TRBV7-9 combines with J gene TRBJ1-1, with D unresolved. Germline V gene sequence: CDR1 SEHNR, CDR2 FQNEAQ (reference sequence). V was clipped by 1 base and J by 4 bases, with 4 bases between them. The CDR3 loop spans 12 amino acids. The CDR3 protein is CASSLDGTEAFF. The CDR3 DNA reads TGTGCCAGCAGCTTAGATGGCACTGAAGCTTTCTTT.

The chain employs TRBV7-9 and TRBJ2-5, with TRBD2 matching 8 bases. The CDR3 length is 11 residues. Germline values: CDR1 SEHNR, CDR2 FQNEAQ (reference sequence). V trimming: 4 bases; J trimming: 13 bases; junction bases outside the gene matches: 5. The CDR3 nucleotides read TGTGCCAGCAGCTCAAGCGGGAGTGGGTACTTC. Its protein product is CASSSSGSGYF.